This TCR beta chain emerged from a study of metastatic and nonmetastatic thyroid tumors. Study overall: Repertoire comparisons spanned blood and tumor or nodule tissue from malignant and benign thyroid patients. General observations from the study: Benign nodules reportedly had significantly lower TCR beta diversity than malignant thyroid tumors in blood and tumor.

J gave up 8 bases and V 3 bases, and 8 bases lay outside the gene matches. The CDR3 extends over 15 amino acids. The V gene's germline CDR1 is SGHAT and CDR2 FQNNGV. As processed by the authors: Variation in CDR3 across clinicopathological groups served as the basis for constructing a distant-metastasis classifier in papillary thyroid cancer. TCRdb recomputed clones from the PCR reads via MiXCR. These V and J calls rely on TCRdb rather than the paper's analysis. The table records 15,000 to 20,000 clones, roughly 13% of them present only once. Thyroid surgery was preceded by no treatment in any patient. This clone was counted ten times or more. The target antigen is unknown.

The material sequenced was blood. The rearrangement uses TRBV11-2 and TRBJ2-1, with 9 bases matching TRBD2. The sequence was obtained from a female donor with papillary thyroid cancer or a benign thyroid nodule (not recorded which). Some clones in this sample may be carry-over from other donors' samples. The CDR3 is CASSLRAGGLHEQFF. Written as DNA, the CDR3 is TGTGCCAGCAGCTTGCGAGCGGGAGGACTCCATGAGCAGTTCTTC. Based on the CDR3 plus reference TRBV11-2 and TRBJ2-1, the full variable domain is EAGVAQSPRYKIIEKRQSVAFWCNPISGHATLYWYQQILGQGPKLLIQFQNNGVVDDSQLPKDRFSAERLKGVDSTLKIQPAKLEDSAVYLCASSLRAGGLHEQFFGPGTRLTVL.